Shown below are 27 T cell receptor beta chains from a single sample sequenced in a study of blood T cell repertoires in COVID-19. Only in-frame clones appear in the TCRdb table, and some are missing; sequencing was by immunoSEQ multiplex PCR. This sample yields fewer than 200,000 clones, of which approximately 86% are seen a single time; about 2.6% belongs to the top ten. The sequencing input was peripheral blood. The receptors originated from a man aged 35-49 years with active or convalescent COVID-19.

The chain links TRBV6-5 to TRBJ1-1, with TRBD1 matching 8 bases. The germline V gene encodes CDR1 MNHEY and CDR2 SVGAGI. This CDR3 has 15 residues. The V gene end was trimmed by 4 bases and the J gene end by 5 bases; junction bases not matched to a gene: 9. CDR3 protein: CASSFSGGVSTEAFF. The CDR3 DNA sequence: TGTGCCAGCAGTTTTTCAGGGGGCGTTAGTACTGAAGCTTTCTTT.

The chain employs TRBV5-1 and TRBJ2-1; the D gene is possibly TRBD1 (5 bases). Germline V gene lookup returns CDR1 SGHRS and CDR2 YFSETQ. This CDR3 has 12 residues. Trimming stripped 2 bases from V and 15 bases from J, with 15 bases between. As DNA, the CDR3 is TGCGCCAGCAGCTTCGATGGACAAGTAGTGTTCTTC. Protein product: CASSFDGQVVFF. The whole variable domain, filled in from reference TRBV5-1 and TRBJ2-1, reads KAGVTQTPRYLIKTRGQQVTLSCSPISGHRSVSWYQQTPGQGLQFLFEYFSETQRNKGNFPGRFSGRQFSNSRSEMNVSTLELGDSALYLCASSFDGQVVFFGPGTRLTVL.

The chain has TRBV6-5 and TRBJ2-1; weak D call: TRBD1 (6 bases). This CDR3 is built from 13 residues. Germline CDR1 MNHEY, CDR2 SVGAGI. V was trimmed by 6 bases and J by 6 bases, leaving 12 bases between them. The CDR3 reads CASSLGQFNEQFF. CDR3 nucleotides: TGTGCCAGCAGCCTAGGACAGTTCAATGAGCAGTTCTTC.

The gene calls are TRBV30 and TRBJ1-2; D is ambiguous. The CDR3 is 14 residues long. V lost 0 bases to trimming and J lost 0 bases, with 8 bases between them. CDR1 GTSNPN and CDR2 SVGIG come from the germline V gene (reference sequence). The CDR3 sequence is CAWSVLVSNYGYTF. The DNA of the CDR3 is TGTGCCTGGAGTGTACTTGTTTCTAACTATGGCTACACCTTC.

The chain is built from TRBV9 and TRBJ1-2, with D possibly matching TRBD1 (6 bases). Germline assignment: CDR1 SGDLS and CDR2 YYNGEE. The CDR3 runs to 13 residues. The V end lost 2 bases, the J end lost 2 bases, and 7 bases lay between the germline ends. The CDR3 bases are TGTGCCAGCAGCGTTACAGGGAACTATGGCTACACCTTC. Translation: CASSVTGNYGYTF.

CDR3 region: CASRGTGRRRTQYF. CDR3 DNA sequence: TGTGCCAGCAGAGGGACAGGGCGCCGTCGGACCCAGTACTTC. The chain couples TRBV28 to TRBJ2-5, with TRBD1 matching over 9 bases. The CDR3 runs to 14 residues. CDR1 and CDR2 from the germline V gene are MDHEN and SYDVKM. The J segment lost 7 bases and the V segment lost 6 bases, leaving 9 bases of the junction unmatched.

In DNA form, the CDR3 reads TGTGCCAGCAGTTTGTGGCCAAATGGCAATGAGCAGTTCTTC. Encoded protein: CASSLWPNGNEQFF. The rearrangement uses TRBV28 and TRBJ2-1; D unclear. The CDR3 loop spans 14 amino acids. Deletions cut 3 bases from V and 6 bases from J, with 12 bases between. Germline-derived CDR1 and CDR2 are MDHEN and SYDVKM. Together with reference TRBV28 and TRBJ2-1, the CDR3 gives the full variable domain: DVKVTQSSRYLVKRTGEKVFLECVQDMDHENMFWYRQDPGLGLRLIYFSYDVKMKEKGDIPEGYSVSREKKERFSLILESASTNQTSMYLCASSLWPNGNEQFFGPGTRLTVL.

This sequence joins TRBV7-6 and TRBJ1-6; 7 bases align to TRBD1. CDR1 and CDR2 from the germline V gene are SGHVS and FNYEAQ. The CDR3 has 14 amino acids. Trimming removed 1 base from V and 8 bases from J; junction bases left unmatched: 2. The CDR3 spells CASSLEGAYSPLHF. CDR3 sequence (DNA): TGTGCCAGCAGCTTAGAGGGGGCTTATTCACCCCTCCACTTT.

This chain uses TRBV14 with TRBJ2-4; no clear D. This CDR3 is built from 12 residues. Germline CDR1 and CDR2: SGHDN and FVKESK. Trimming shortened V by 0 bases and J by 8 bases, and 5 bases separated the two germline ends. CDR3 DNA: TGTGCCAGCAGCCAAGATCGAGACATTCAGTACTTC. Encoded protein: CASSQDRDIQYF.

The chain employs TRBV19 and TRBJ2-2; D possibly corresponds to TRBD2 (6 bases). V was clipped by 5 bases and J by 1 base, with 17 bases between them. This CDR3 contains 17 residues. The germline CDR1 and CDR2 sequences are LNHDA and SQIVND (reference sequence). CDR3 protein: CASSPPWREGNTGELFF. Written as DNA, the CDR3 is TGTGCCAGTAGTCCTCCGTGGAGGGAAGGGAACACCGGGGAGCTGTTTTTT.

The chain combines TRBV7-2 with TRBJ1-2; TRBD1 agrees at 7 bases. CDR1 and CDR2 from the germline V gene are SGHTA and FQGNSA. After removal of 6 bases from V and 3 bases from J, the junction contained 4 bases not matched to a gene. The CDR3 loop spans 13 amino acids. The CDR3 spells CASRYTGDYGYTF. The CDR3 nucleotides are TGTGCCAGCAGATACACAGGGGACTATGGCTACACCTTC.

This clone occurred once. This chain joins TRBV7-2 and TRBJ1-4, with D perhaps TRBD1 (6 bases). The CDR3 consists of 15 residues. V was trimmed by 5 bases and J by 3 bases, leaving 13 bases between them. Germline CDR1 is SGHTA and CDR2 is FQGNSA. The CDR3 reads CASSIQQGPNEKLFF. CDR3 coding DNA: TGTGCCAGCAGCATCCAACAGGGACCTAATGAAAAACTGTTTTTT.

The chain combines TRBV28 with TRBJ1-1; the D is unclear. The CDR3 extends over 14 amino acids. Between the trimmed V and J ends, which lost 3 bases and 3 bases, there was a span of 11 bases. Per the germline V gene, CDR1 is MDHEN and CDR2 is SYDVKM. The CDR3 sequence: CASSLEQHHTEAFF. The CDR3 DNA reads as TGTGCCAGCAGTTTGGAACAGCACCACACTGAAGCTTTCTTT. Full variable domain (rest looked up from reference TRBV28 and TRBJ1-1): DVKVTQSSRYLVKRTGEKVFLECVQDMDHENMFWYRQDPGLGLRLIYFSYDVKMKEKGDIPEGYSVSREKKERFSLILESASTNQTSMYLCASSLEQHHTEAFFGQGTRLTVV.

The chain is built from TRBV28 and TRBJ2-5; D is possibly TRBD2 (7 bases). The CDR3 spans 15 residues. Germline loops: CDR1 MDHEN, CDR2 SYDVKM. The V and J ends lost 3 bases and 0 bases respectively, with 11 bases between them. Written as DNA, the CDR3 is TGTGCCAGCAGTTTGGGAGGGGGGAACCAAGAGACCCAGTACTTC. Encoded protein: CASSLGGGNQETQYF. The full variable domain, in which reference TRBV28 and TRBJ2-5 provide the parts outside the CDR3, is DVKVTQSSRYLVKRTGEKVFLECVQDMDHENMFWYRQDPGLGLRLIYFSYDVKMKEKGDIPEGYSVSREKKERFSLILESASTNQTSMYLCASSLGGGNQETQYFGPGTRLLVL.

This clone was picked up a small number of times. This chain connects TRBV11-3 to TRBJ2-7; TRBD2 is a possible D gene (5 bases). Germline CDR1 SGHNT, CDR2 YENEEA. Deletions cut 5 bases from V and 4 bases from J, with 18 bases between. The CDR3 contains 15 residues. CDR3 nucleotides: TGTGCCAGCAGCCTCGATCGAGGGCTTTCTTACGAGCAGTACTTC. Its protein product is CASSLDRGLSYEQYF. Combining the CDR3 with reference TRBV11-3 and TRBJ2-7 gives the whole variable domain EAGVVQSPRYKIIEKKQPVAFWCNPISGHNTLYWYLQNLGQGPELLIRYENEEAVDDSQLPKDRFSAERLKGVDSTLKIQPAELGDSAVYLCASSLDRGLSYEQYFGPGTRLTVT.

The rearrangement joins TRBV6-1 to TRBJ2-5; D is uncertain. Trimming shortened V by 0 bases and J by 2 bases, and 7 bases separated the two germline ends. Germline V gene sequence: CDR1 MNHNS, CDR2 SASEGT. The CDR3 loop spans 14 amino acids. The CDR3 reads CASSEAGSQETQYF. Here the CDR3 DNA reads TGTGCCAGCAGTGAAGCCGGGTCACAAGAGACCCAGTACTTC.

This clone was counted only a few times. The chain joins TRBV4-3 to TRBJ2-7, with a possible D match to TRBD2 (6 bases). CDR1 is LGHNA and CDR2 is YSLEER in the germline V gene. The germline V and J ends were trimmed by 4 bases and 1 base, with 17 bases remaining between them. This CDR3 spans 16 amino acids. CDR3 loop: CASSPEGNLVSYEQYF. In DNA, the CDR3 is TGCGCCAGCAGCCCGGAGGGGAATTTAGTGTCCTACGAGCAGTACTTC.

The V and J genes are TRBV19 and TRBJ1-1; 8 bases align to TRBD1. Per the germline V gene, CDR1 is LNHDA and CDR2 is SQIVND (reference sequence). This CDR3 comprises 16 residues. After removal of 1 base from V and 5 bases from J, the junction contained 9 bases not matched to a gene. CDR3 loop: CASSIGVGRGLTEAFF. As DNA, the CDR3 is TGTGCCAGTAGTATAGGAGTGGGCAGGGGGCTTACTGAAGCTTTCTTT.

The chain carries TRBV28 and TRBJ1-6; 9 bases are shared with TRBD1. The CDR3 contains 14 residues. J was trimmed by 9 bases and V by 4 bases; bases with no gene match: 4. Germline V CDR1 and CDR2: MDHEN, SYDVKM. CDR3 loop: CASSSGTGFSPLHF. CDR3 bases: TGTGCCAGCAGTTCCGGGACAGGGTTTTCACCCCTCCACTTT.

The genes are TRBV21-1 and TRBJ1-1. TRBV21-1 is shown as a pseudogene. The CDR3 runs 14 residues. In DNA, the CDR3 is TGTGCCAGCAGCAAGAGGGCTTTGAACACTGAAGCTTTCTTT. Translating it yields CASSKRALNTEAFF.

V usage is TRBV29-1 and J usage is TRBJ1-2; 7 bases are a match to TRBD1. Germline trimming cut 2 bases from V and 3 bases from J; bases unmatched to any gene: 0. Germline assignment: CDR1 SQVTM and CDR2 ANQGSEA. This CDR3 has 12 residues. DNA for the CDR3: TGCAGCGTTGAACAGGGGGACTATGGCTACACCTTC. Its translation is CSVEQGDYGYTF.

The chain joins TRBV5-6 to TRBJ1-5; D might be TRBD1 (6 bases). CDR1 is SGHDT, CDR2 YYEEEE, per germline. Trimming shortened V by 0 bases and J by 5 bases, and 15 bases separated the two germline ends. This CDR3 region has 16 residues. CDR3 DNA: TGTGCCAGCAGCTTGGCCCGGGGACAAACTTATCAGCCCCAGCATTTT. Its translation: CASSLARGQTYQPQHF. The variable domain in full, with the rest retrieved from reference TRBV5-6 and TRBJ1-5, is DAGVTQSPTHLIKTRGQQVTLRCSPKSGHDTVSWYQQALGQGPQFIFQYYEEEERQRGNFPDRFSGHQFPNYSSELNVNALLLGDSALYLCASSLARGQTYQPQHFGDGTRLSIL.

V gene TRBV14 combines with J gene TRBJ2-5; 11 nucleotides match TRBD2. Losses at the gene ends were 4 bases for V and 5 bases for J; bases not matched to a gene: 6. The CDR3 runs 15 residues. Germline V gives CDR1 SGHDN, CDR2 FVKESK. The chain's CDR3 is CASSLLAGGRETQYF. The CDR3 DNA follows: TGTGCCAGCAGCCTCCTAGCGGGGGGCCGTGAGACCCAGTACTTC.

The chain couples TRBV7-8 to TRBJ2-3; 8 bases are a match to TRBD2. This CDR3 comprises 14 residues. Trimming cost V 7 bases and J 4 bases; bases outside gene matches: 7. The germline gives CDR1 SGHVS, CDR2 FQNEAQ. The CDR3 DNA is TGTGCCAGCATCGGCGGGGGGCCCTCAGATACGCAGTATTTT. Protein: CASIGGGPSDTQYF. Looking up the rest from reference TRBV7-8 and TRBJ2-3 gives the full variable domain: GAGVSQSPRYKVAKRGQDVALRCDPISGHVSLFWYQQALGQGPEFLTYFQNEAQLDKSGLPSDRFFAERPEGSVSTLKIQRTQQEDSAVYLCASIGGGPSDTQYFGPGTRLTVL.

This clone showed up just once. The chain joins TRBV7-9 to TRBJ2-5; 7 nucleotides match TRBD2. V lost 5 bases and J lost 2; bases outside the gene matches: 8. The CDR3 is 15 residues long. Germline V gene lookup returns CDR1 SEHNR and CDR2 FQNEAQ (reference sequence). DNA for the CDR3: TGTGCCAGCAGCCTAGTGGGAGGGTTTCAAGAGACCCAGTACTTC. Translation: CASSLVGGFQETQYF.

The chain joins TRBV20-1 to TRBJ1-4, with D hard to call. CDR3 size: 11 residues. Germline V gene data show CDR1 as DFQATT and CDR2 as SNEGSKA (reference sequence). V lost 7 bases and J 8 bases, leaving 11 bases between the germline ends. CDR3 nucleotides: TGCAGTGTTCCGGCGGGGGAAAAACTGTTTTTT. It is translated as CSVPAGEKLFF.

The chain is built from TRBV28 and TRBJ2-1; a weak D match, TRBD1 (5 bases). Germline V lookup: CDR1 MDHEN, CDR2 SYDVKM. With 2 bases removed from V and 6 bases from J, the gap between germline ends came to 11 bases. The CDR3 is 14 residues long. CDR3 protein: CASSLTRVGNEQFF. CDR3 nucleotide sequence: TGTGCCAGCAGTTTAACCAGGGTCGGCAATGAGCAGTTCTTC.